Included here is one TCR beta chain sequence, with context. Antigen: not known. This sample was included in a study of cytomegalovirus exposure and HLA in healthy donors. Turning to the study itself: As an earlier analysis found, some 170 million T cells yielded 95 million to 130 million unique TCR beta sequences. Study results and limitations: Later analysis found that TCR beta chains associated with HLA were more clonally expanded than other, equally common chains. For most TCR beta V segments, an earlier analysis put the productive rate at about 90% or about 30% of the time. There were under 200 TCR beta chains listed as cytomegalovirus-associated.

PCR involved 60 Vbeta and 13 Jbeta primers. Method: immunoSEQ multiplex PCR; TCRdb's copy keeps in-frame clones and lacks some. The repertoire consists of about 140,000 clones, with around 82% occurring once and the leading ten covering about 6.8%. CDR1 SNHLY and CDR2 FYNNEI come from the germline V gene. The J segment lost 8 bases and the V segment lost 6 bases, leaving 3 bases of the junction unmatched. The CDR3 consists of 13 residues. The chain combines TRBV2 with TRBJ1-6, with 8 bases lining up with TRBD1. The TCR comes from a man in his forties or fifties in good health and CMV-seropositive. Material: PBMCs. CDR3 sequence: CASRGQADSPLHF. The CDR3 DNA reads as TGTGCCAGCAGGGGACAGGCAGATTCACCCCTCCACTTT.